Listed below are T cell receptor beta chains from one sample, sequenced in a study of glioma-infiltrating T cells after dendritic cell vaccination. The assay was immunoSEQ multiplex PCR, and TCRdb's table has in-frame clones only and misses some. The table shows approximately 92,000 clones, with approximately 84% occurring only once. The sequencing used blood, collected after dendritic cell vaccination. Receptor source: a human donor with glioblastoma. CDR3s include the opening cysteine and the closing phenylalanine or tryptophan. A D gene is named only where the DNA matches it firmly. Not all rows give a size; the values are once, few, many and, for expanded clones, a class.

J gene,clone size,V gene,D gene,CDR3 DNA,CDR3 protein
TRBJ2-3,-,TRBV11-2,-,TGTGCCAGCAGGCCCTGGGACTCCTACACAGATACGCAGTATTTT,CASRPWDSYTDTQYF
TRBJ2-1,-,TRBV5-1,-,TGCGCCAGCAGCCCCGATACAGGGTCCAATGAGCAGTTCTTC,CASSPDTGSNEQFF
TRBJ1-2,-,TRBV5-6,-,TGTGCCAGCAGCTTTTGGGGGAGGGGTGGCTACACCTTC,CASSFWGRGGYTF
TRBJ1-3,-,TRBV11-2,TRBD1,TGTGCCAGCAGCTTCGACAGGGATATCACCATATATTTT,CASSFDRDITIYF
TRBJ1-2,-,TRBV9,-,TGTGCCAGCAGCCCGTCTCAGACGGGATTTACTAACTATGGCTACACCTTC,CASSPSQTGFTNYGYTF
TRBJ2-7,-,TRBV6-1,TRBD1,TGTGCCAGTACTTGGGCGGGACAGGGGAACGACGAGCAGTACTTC,CASTWAGQGNDEQYF
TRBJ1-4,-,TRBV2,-,TGTGCCAGCGGAACAGGGTCGGTTGAAAAACTGTTTTTT,CASGTGSVEKLFF
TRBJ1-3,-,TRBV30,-,TGTGCCTGGGGATACTACTCTGGAAACACCATATATTTT,CAWGYYSGNTIYF
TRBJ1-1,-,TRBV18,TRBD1,TGTGCCAGCTCATTGGTATCAGGGGGCGTGGGAAACACTGAAGCTTTCTTT,CASSLVSGGVGNTEAFF
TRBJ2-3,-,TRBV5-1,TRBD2,TGCGCCAGCAGCTTGGTCAAGCGGGGGGCCCCAGATACGCAGTATTTT,CASSLVKRGAPDTQYF
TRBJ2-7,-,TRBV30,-,TGTGCCTGGAGTCCCGGTGGGGCTAGACAGCAGTACTTC,CAWSPGGARQQYF
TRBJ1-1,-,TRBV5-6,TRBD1,TGTGCCAGCAGCACACAGGGGGATACTGAAGCTTTCTTT,CASSTQGDTEAFF
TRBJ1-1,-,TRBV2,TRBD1,TGTGCCAGCAGTGTTCTGGGACAGGGGGCCACTGAAGCTTTCTTT,CASSVLGQGATEAFF
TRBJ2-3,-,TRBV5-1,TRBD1,TGCGCCAGCAGCATAAGGGACAGTGCTAGCACAGATACGCAGTATTTT,CASSIRDSASTDTQYF
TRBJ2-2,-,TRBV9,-,TGTGCCAGCAGCGTGCAGGGTGGTTTTAGCACCGGGGAGCTGTTTTTT,CASSVQGGFSTGELFF
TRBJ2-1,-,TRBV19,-,TGTGCCAGTAGTATTTCCGGGGGGCGGGATGAGCAGTTCTTC,CASSISGGRDEQFF
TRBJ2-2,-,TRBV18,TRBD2,TGTGCCAGCTCACCCCGTGGACTAGCGGGATCCGGGGAGCTGTTTTTT,CASSPRGLAGSGELFF
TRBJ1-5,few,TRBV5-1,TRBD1,TGCGCCAGCAGCTTGGGACAGGGTCTGCCCCAGCATTTT,CASSLGQGLPQHF
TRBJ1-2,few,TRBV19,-,TGTGCCAGTAGCATCGAAGAGGGCTATGGCTACACCTTC,CASSIEEGYGYTF
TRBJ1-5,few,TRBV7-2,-,TGTGCCAGCAGCTTAGACAGGGCGCATCAGCCCCAGCATTTT,CASSLDRAHQPQHF
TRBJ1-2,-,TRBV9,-,TGTGCCAGCAGCATACCCGGAAACGGAGACTATGGCTACACCTTC,CASSIPGNGDYGYTF
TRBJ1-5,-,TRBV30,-,TGTGCCTGGAGTGTAGGGGCAGGTTATAGCAATCAGCCCCAGCATTTT,CAWSVGAGYSNQPQHF
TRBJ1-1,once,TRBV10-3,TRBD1,TGTGCCATCAGTGAGTCGTTGGACAGGGGCCTTGAAGCTTTCTTT,CAISESLDRGLEAFF
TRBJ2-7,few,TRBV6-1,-,TGTGCCAGCAGCCACCGGGACAACTCCTACGAGCAGTACTTC,CASSHRDNSYEQYF
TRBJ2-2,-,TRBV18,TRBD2,TGTGCCAGCTACGGACTAGCGGACACCGGGGAGCTGTTTTTT,CASYGLADTGELFF
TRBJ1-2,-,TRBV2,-,TGTGCCAGCAGTGAAGCGGGGGGGCGGCACTATGGCTACACCTTC,CASSEAGGRHYGYTF
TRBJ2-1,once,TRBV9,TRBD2,TGTGCCAGCAGCGTAGGTCTAGCGGAATACAATGAGCAGTTCTTC,CASSVGLAEYNEQFF
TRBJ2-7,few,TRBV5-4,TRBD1,TGTGCCAGCAGCTTGACAGGGGGGACCTACGAGCAGTACTTC,CASSLTGGTYEQYF
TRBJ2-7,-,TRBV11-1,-,TGTGCCAGCAGCAAATCGGTCGAGCAGTACTTC,CASSKSVEQYF
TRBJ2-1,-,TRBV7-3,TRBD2,TGTGCCAGCAGCTTTAGGGCTAGCGGGGAGTCCTACAATGAGCAGTTCTTC,CASSFRASGESYNEQFF
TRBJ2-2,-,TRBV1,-,TGCACCAGCAGCCAGCCTTCACAGGGTCCCGGGGAGCTGTTTTTT,CTSSQPSQGPGELFF
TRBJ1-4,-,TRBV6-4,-,TGTGCCAGCAGTGACAGTGGCCTCAAGCGGGAAAAACTGTTTTTT,CASSDSGLKREKLFF
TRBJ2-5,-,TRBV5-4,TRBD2,TGTGCCAGCAGCAGCTTTAGCGGGGGGGCCGAAGAGACCCAGTACTTC,CASSSFSGGAEETQYF
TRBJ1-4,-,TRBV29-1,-,TGCAGCGTTGGGACTTTGGGGGGAGAAAAACTGTTTTTT,CSVGTLGGEKLFF
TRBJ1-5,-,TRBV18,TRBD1,TGTGCCAGCTCACTAGGACAGGTCTACAGCAATCAGCCCCAGCATTTT,CASSLGQVYSNQPQHF
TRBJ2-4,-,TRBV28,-,TGTGCCAGCAGTCCATCGACAGGAAGGGCCAAAAACATTCAGTACTTC,CASSPSTGRAKNIQYF